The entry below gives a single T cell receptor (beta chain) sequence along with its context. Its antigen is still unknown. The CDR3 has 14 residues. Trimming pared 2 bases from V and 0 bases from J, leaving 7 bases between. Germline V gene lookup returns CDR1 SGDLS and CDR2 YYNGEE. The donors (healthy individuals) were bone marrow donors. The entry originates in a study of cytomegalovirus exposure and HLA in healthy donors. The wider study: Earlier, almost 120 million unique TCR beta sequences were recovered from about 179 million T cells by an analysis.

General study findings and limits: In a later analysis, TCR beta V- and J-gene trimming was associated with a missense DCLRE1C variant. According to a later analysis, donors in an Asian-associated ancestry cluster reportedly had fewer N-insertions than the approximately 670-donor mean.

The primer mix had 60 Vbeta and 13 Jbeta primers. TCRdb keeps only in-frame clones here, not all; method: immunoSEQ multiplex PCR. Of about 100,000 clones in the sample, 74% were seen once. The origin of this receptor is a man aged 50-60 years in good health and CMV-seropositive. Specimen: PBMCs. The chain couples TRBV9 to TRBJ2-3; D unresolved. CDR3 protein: CASSVLTSTDTQYF. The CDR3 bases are TGTGCCAGCAGCGTGCTTACTAGCACAGATACGCAGTATTTT.